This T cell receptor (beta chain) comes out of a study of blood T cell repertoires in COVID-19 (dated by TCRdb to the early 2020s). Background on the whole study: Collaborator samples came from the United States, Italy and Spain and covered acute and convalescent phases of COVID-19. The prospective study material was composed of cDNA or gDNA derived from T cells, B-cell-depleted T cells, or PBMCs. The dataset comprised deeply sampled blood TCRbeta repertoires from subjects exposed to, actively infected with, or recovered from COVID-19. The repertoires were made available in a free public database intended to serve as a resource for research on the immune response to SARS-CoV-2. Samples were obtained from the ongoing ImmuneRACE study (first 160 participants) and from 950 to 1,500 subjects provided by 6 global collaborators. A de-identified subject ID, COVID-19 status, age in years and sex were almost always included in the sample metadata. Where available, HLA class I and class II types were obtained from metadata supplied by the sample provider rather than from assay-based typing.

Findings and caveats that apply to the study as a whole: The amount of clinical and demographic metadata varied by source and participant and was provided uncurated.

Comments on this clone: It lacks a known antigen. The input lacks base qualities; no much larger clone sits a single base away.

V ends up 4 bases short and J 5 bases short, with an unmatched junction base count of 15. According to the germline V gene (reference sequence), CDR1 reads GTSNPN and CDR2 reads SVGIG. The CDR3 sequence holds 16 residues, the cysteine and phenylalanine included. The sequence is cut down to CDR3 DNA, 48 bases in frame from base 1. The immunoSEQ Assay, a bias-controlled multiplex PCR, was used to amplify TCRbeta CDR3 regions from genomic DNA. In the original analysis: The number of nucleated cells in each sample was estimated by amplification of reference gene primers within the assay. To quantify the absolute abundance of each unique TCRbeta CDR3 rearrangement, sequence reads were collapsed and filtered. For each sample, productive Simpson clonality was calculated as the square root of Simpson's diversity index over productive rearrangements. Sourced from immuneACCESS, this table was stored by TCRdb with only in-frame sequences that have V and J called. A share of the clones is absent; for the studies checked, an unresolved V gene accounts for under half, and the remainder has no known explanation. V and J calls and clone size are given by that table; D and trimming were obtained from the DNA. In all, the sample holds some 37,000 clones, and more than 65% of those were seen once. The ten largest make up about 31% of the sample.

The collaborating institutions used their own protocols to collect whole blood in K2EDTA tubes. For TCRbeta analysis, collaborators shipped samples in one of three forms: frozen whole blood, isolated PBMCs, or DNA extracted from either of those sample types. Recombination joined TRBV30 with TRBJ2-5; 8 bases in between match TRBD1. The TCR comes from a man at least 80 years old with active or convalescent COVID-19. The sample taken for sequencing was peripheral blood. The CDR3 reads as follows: CAWTLPRTGMRETQYF. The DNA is TGTGCCTGGACCCTCCCCAGGACAGGGATGAGGGAGACCCAGTACTTC.